These 9 T cell receptor beta chains share one sample of origin, sequenced in a study of shared clonotypes between healthy human individuals (dated by TCRdb to the early 2020s). The protocol used for the library was the immunoSEQ multiplex PCR assay. Held by TCRdb, this immuneACCESS table contains in-frame sequences only and omits some clones. Under half of the omission traces to an unresolved V gene where checked; the cause of the rest is unknown. Across this sample there are 800,000 to 950,000 clones, with around 96% seen only once. About 0.22% of the sample goes to the ten largest clones. CD8 naive samples consisted of CD45RO-negative cells that were positively selected for CCR7, yielding a CD45RA+CCR7+ population without TemRA cells. Sequencing was performed on naive CD8+ T cells sorted from blood. Explained via the paper, the cell subset or site label denotes: CD45RA+CCR7+. The receptors stem from a man aged 30-40 years in good health.

The sample holds one count of this clone. V is TRBV14 and J is TRBJ1-1; tentatively, D is TRBD1 (6 bases). CDR3 length equals 13 residues. V lost 5 bases and J 4 bases, leaving 11 bases between the germline ends. Germline V gene data show CDR1 as SGHDN and CDR2 as FVKESK. The CDR3 DNA is TGTGCCAGCAGCTTTCGCAGGGGCACTGAAGCTTTCTTT. As protein: CASSFRRGTEAFF.

The chain combines TRBV7-6 with TRBJ2-5; TRBD2 matches 10 bases. The junction had 11 bases not matched to a gene; V was cut back by 5 bases and J by 5 bases. The CDR3 covers 16 residues. CDR1 and CDR2 (germline): SGHVS, FNYEAQ. As DNA, the CDR3 is TGTGCCAGCAGCCCCAGGGGACTAGCGCCCACCGAGACCCAGTACTTC. It encodes CASSPRGLAPTETQYF.

This clone was seen a single time. The chain combines TRBV28 with TRBJ1-1; TRBD1 matches 7 bases. With 6 bases clipped from V and 7 bases from J, the junction kept 8 bases outside the gene matches. CDR3 length: 13 residues. Per germline, CDR1 MDHEN and CDR2 SYDVKM. The CDR3 sequence is CASSPSTGVEAFF. The CDR3 DNA is TGTGCCAGCAGCCCCTCTACAGGGGTTGAAGCTTTCTTT.

This sequence joins TRBV13 and TRBJ2-4, with 8 bases lining up with TRBD1. CDR3 length: 16 residues. Germline trimming cut 4 bases from V and 1 base from J; bases unmatched to any gene: 6. Germline CDR1 and CDR2: PRHDT and FYEKMQ (reference sequence). DNA of the CDR3: TGTGCCAGCAGCTCAGGACAGGGTCTGGCCAAAAACATTCAGTACTTC. Its protein product is CASSSGQGLAKNIQYF. The entire variable domain, with the rest obtained from reference TRBV13 and TRBJ2-4, is as follows: AAGVIQSPRHLIKEKRETATLKCYPIPRHDTVYWYQQGPGQDPQFLISFYEKMQSDKGSIPDRFSAQQFSDYHSELNMSSLELGDSALYFCASSSGQGLAKNIQYFGAGTRLSVL.

This chain connects TRBV5-1 to TRBJ2-2; D is unresolved. V dropped 6 bases and J dropped 11 bases, with 17 bases sitting between them. Germline V gives CDR1 SGHRS, CDR2 YFSETQ. The CDR3 covers 13 residues. The CDR3 sequence is CASKWASSYELFF. Here the CDR3 DNA reads TGCGCCAGCAAGTGGGCCAGCTCCTACGAGCTGTTTTTT.

This sequence joins TRBV5-4 and TRBJ2-7; D is possibly TRBD2 (6 bases). The germline V gene encodes CDR1 SGHNT and CDR2 YYREEE (reference sequence). The CDR3 has 16 residues. Trimming cost V 2 bases and J 1 base, with 16 bases left between them. The CDR3 DNA follows: TGTGCCAGCAGCTTTCAACCGGGACGGGGGTCCTACGAGCAGTACTTC. The encoded protein is CASSFQPGRGSYEQYF.

V gene TRBV21-1 combines with J gene TRBJ2-7; the D call TRBD2 from the table was never checked on the DNA. TRBV21-1 is labeled a pseudogene. This CDR3 is 14 amino acids long. The CDR3 spells CASSKNRSSYEQYF. Here the CDR3 DNA reads TGTGCCAGCAGCAAAAATAGATCCTCTTACGAGCAGTACTTC.

The chain links TRBV7-9 to TRBJ2-7; D is perhaps TRBD2 (6 bases). The length of the CDR3 is 17 residues. CDR1 and CDR2 from the germline V gene are SEHNR and FQNEAQ (reference sequence). Trimming stripped 2 bases from V and 1 base from J, with 18 bases between. The CDR3 sequence is CASSLTAGRVPSYEQYF. In DNA form, the CDR3 reads TGTGCCAGCAGCTTAACCGCGGGAAGGGTCCCTTCCTACGAGCAGTACTTC.

As to this clone: This sample also contains other DNA sequences that code for the same CDR3. The J gene is TRBJ2-7, the V gene TRBV18, with D perhaps matching TRBD1 (5 bases). This CDR3 has 13 residues. Trimming cost V 2 bases and J 1 base, with 6 bases left between them. The V gene's germline CDR1 is KGHSH and CDR2 LQKENI. CDR3 coding DNA: TGTGCCAGCTCACCATCAGGGTCCTACGAGCAGTACTTC. It is translated as CASSPSGSYEQYF.